This T cell receptor beta chain was recorded in a study of T cell clonality in common variable immunodeficiency. Clones were read by immunoSEQ multiplex PCR, and TCRdb kept only the in-frame ones, dropping some. Sampling found approximately 17,000 clones, none seen once. General study findings and limits: Reportedly, TCR beta sequences from common variable immunodeficiency showed fewer deletions and N-nucleotide insertions. Shared TCRbeta clones were fewer between CVID subjects than controls.

Blood came from CVID subjects not ill and not taking immunomodulatory or immunosuppressive medication. After removal of 3 bases from V and 6 bases from J, the junction contained 10 bases not matched to a gene. The CDR3 loop spans 15 amino acids. Germline CDR1 is KGHSH and CDR2 is LQKENI. This clone counts as medium-sized (0.01 to 0.1%). Its antigen remains unidentified. The read stops 3 residues short of the end of the CDR3; the missing end is completed from the germline J gene. The sample was peripheral blood mononuclear cells. This clonotype was sampled from a human donor with common variable immunodeficiency. The chain employs TRBV18 and TRBJ2-7; 8 nucleotides line up with TRBD1. The sequenced part of the CDR3 DNA is TGTGCCAGCTCACCGCGGCTGGGCCAGGGGGCCGAG. It specifies CASSPRLGQGAE. The CDR3, in full, reads CASSPRLGQGAEQYF.